This T cell receptor (beta chain) was recovered during a study of OX40 agonist ivuxolimab in advanced cancers. Notes on the research overall: Ivuxolimab was a fully human IgG2 agonistic monoclonal antibody targeting the costimulatory receptor OX40 (CD134). Intravenous ivuxolimab was administered to patients every 2 weeks at six dose levels: 0.01, 0.1, 0.3, 1.5, 3 and 10 mg/kg. Of the approximately 53 patients in dose escalation, some 20 had hepatocellular carcinoma, about 15 had melanoma, 9 had renal cell carcinoma and 9 had head and neck cancer. In the dose-escalation cohort, nearly 85% of patients were male, and the mean age was 60 years with a range of about 23 to 79. Prior anti-PD-1, anti-PD-L1 or anti-CTLA-4 therapy was permitted, and checkpoint inhibitors had been received by about two fifths of dose-escalation patients. Three dose-escalation patients achieved partial responses, one with hepatocellular carcinoma and two with cutaneous melanoma. The point of sequencing TCRbeta in the periphery was to test whether ivuxolimab changed TCR sequence diversity and drove clonal T-cell expansion. The monotherapy dose-escalation portion (N ≈ 50 patients) of the phase I ivuxolimab trial is reported in the paper. What the study reported, not specific to this receptor: At doses of 0.1 to 3.0 mg/kg, clonal expansion of both CD4+ and CD8+ T cells in blood was seen between baseline and week 6. After ivuxolimab, expanded clones were on average more numerous among CD8+ T cells than among CD4+ T cells. In the 0.1-3.0 mg/kg groups, partial responders had among the lowest normalized peripheral clonal expansion, particularly in CD8+ T cells. The antigen specificity of the clonally expanded peripheral T cells was not determined. Low levels of normalized T-cell clonal expansion were also seen in some patients who did not respond.

The CDR3 numbers 13 residues from cysteine through phenylalanine. Just CDR3 DNA is preserved here, 39 bases in frame from base 1. Based on the germline V gene, the CDR1 and CDR2 sequences are SGHRS and YFSETQ. V sheds 3 bases and J sheds 8 bases, leaving 9 bases between their ends. With regard to this clone: Its antigen is not yet known. Per-base qualities were not stored, and no clone one base away is much larger.

Patients with a history of autoimmune disease or receiving systemic immunosuppression were excluded from the trial. In every dose cohort, peripheral blood was drawn for TCR sequencing at baseline, cycle 4 day 1, and cycle 7 day 1. The samples were drawn from a first-in-human, open-label, multicenter phase I dose-escalation trial of ivuxolimab. The trial enrolled adults with locally advanced or metastatic head and neck squamous cell, hepatocellular, melanoma or renal cell carcinoma. Before TCR sequencing, CD4+ T cells and CD8+ T cells from peripheral blood were sorted into separate populations. Genomic DNA was isolated from the sorted cells so that the TCRbeta CDR3 region could be sequenced. The immunoSEQ Assay was used for sequencing of TCRbeta CDR3 regions. TCRdb took over this immuneACCESS table, retaining in-frame rearrangements with V and J assigned. Such tables are incomplete; in checked studies, under half of the missing clones stem from an unresolved V gene, and the remainder is unexplained. The sample yields roughly 13,000 clones; approximately 90% were counted once. 6.5% to 8% of the sample rests with the top ten.

This chain joins TRBV5-1 to TRBJ1-6, with the identity of the D gene unclear. The sample in question was CD4+ or CD8+ T cells sorted from blood, obtained in a trial of the OX40 agonist ivuxolimab. The TCR originated in an adult with an advanced solid tumor such as melanoma, head and neck, liver or kidney cancer. The DNA is TGCGCCAGCAGCTCTCAGAGGGATTCACCCCTCCACTTT. Its product reads: CASSSQRDSPLHF.